This T cell receptor beta chain was retrieved from a study of blood T cell repertoires in COVID-19 (TCRdb year 2020). As for the study more broadly: The collaborator samples originated in the United States, Italy and Spain and spanned the acute and convalescent phases of COVID-19. The material from the prospective study consisted of cDNA or gDNA derived from T cells, B-cell-depleted T cells, or PBMCs. Subjects who had been exposed to COVID-19, were actively infected with it, or had recovered from it provided the deeply sampled blood TCRbeta repertoires that made up the dataset. The samples were drawn from the first 160 participants of the ongoing ImmuneRACE study and from about 1,200 subjects provided by 6 global collaborators. The repertoires were released in a freely available public database meant as a resource for research on the immune response to SARS-CoV-2. A de-identified subject ID, COVID-19 status, age in years and sex were almost always included in the sample metadata. Where available, HLA class I and class II types were obtained from metadata supplied by the sample provider rather than from assay-based typing.

TCRbeta CDR3 regions were amplified from genomic DNA using the immunoSEQ Assay, a bias-controlled multiplex PCR. Under the source paper's analysis protocol: The number of nucleated cells in each sample was estimated by amplification of reference gene primers within the assay. To quantify the absolute abundance of each unique TCRbeta CDR3 rearrangement, sequence reads were collapsed and filtered. For each sample, productive Simpson clonality was calculated as the square root of Simpson's diversity index over productive rearrangements. TCRdb's version of the immuneACCESS table is confined to in-frame rearrangements and falls short of the full clone set. An unresolved V gene accounts for under half of the shortfall where checked; the remainder is of unknown origin. Clone size and V and J calls were adopted from that table, with D and trimming inferred from the DNA. Counted in this sample were 150,000 to 200,000 clones; about 89% of them appeared once. Clones ranked in the top ten supply about 2.1% of the sample.

Overall study results and their limits: Clinical and demographic metadata were provided uncurated, with the amount varying by source and participant.

This clone was recorded only once. Its cognate antigen has yet to be identified. No per-base quality is available; no much larger clone lies one base away. A second Seattle source provided samples from volunteer blood donors who had recovered from COVID-19. Collaborating institutions collected whole blood in K2EDTA tubes following their own protocols. For TCRbeta analysis, collaborators shipped samples as frozen whole blood, isolated PBMCs, or DNA extracted from either of those sample types. The sequenced material came from peripheral blood. The origin of this receptor is a man younger than 35 who had recovered from COVID-19.

Read as DNA, the sequence is TGTGCCAGCAGCAGACCCCCCCGGGGGACAGATACGCAGTATTTT. It translates to CASSRPPRGTDTQYF. Recombination joined TRBV7-2 with TRBJ2-3; the D region possibly corresponds to TRBD2 (6 bases align). Looking up the germline V gene yields CDR1 SGHTA and CDR2 FQGNSA. There are 15 amino acids in the CDR3, from cysteine to phenylalanine inclusive. Only CDR3 DNA remains: 45 bases, in frame from the first base. Relative to germline, V is 5 bases shorter and J is 3 bases shorter, with 15 bases between their ends.